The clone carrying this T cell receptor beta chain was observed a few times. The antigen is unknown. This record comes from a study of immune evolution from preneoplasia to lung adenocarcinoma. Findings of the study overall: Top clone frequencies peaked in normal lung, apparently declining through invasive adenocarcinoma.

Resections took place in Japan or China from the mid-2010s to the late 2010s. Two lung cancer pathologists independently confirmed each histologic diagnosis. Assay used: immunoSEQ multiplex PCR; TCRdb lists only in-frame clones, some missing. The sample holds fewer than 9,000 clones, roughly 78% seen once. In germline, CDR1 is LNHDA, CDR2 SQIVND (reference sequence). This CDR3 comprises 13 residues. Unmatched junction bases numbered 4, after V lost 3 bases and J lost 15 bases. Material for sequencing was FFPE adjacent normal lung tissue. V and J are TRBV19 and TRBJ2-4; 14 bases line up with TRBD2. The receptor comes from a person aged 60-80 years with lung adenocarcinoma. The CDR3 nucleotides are TGTGCCAGTAGTATGACTAGCGGGAGGGCCAGGTACTTC. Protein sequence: CASSMTSGRARYF.